This TCR beta chain derives from a study of lung T cells in sarcoidosis with Löfgren's syndrome. This clonotype has at least ten counts. Its antigen is undetermined. Using its own MiXCR run on the reads, TCRdb lists one record per CDR3 protein. The data hold roughly 2,300 distinct CDR3 sequences, with about 29% observed a single time. Trimming took 3 bases from V and 5 from J; bases not matched to a gene: 10. The CDR3 consists of 17 residues. General study points: Shared TRAV12-1 and TRBV2 CDR3 motifs across Löfgren's syndrome patients reportedly suggested public CD4+ TCRs.

The source material was CD4+ T cells from PBMCs. This clonotype was obtained from a human donor with sarcoidosis (Löfgren's syndrome or another form), or a control subject (not recorded which). The rearrangement links TRBV12-3 or TRBV12-4 to TRBJ2-1, with 10 bases identical to TRBD2. The CDR3 DNA sequence: TGTGCCAGCAGTTTTGTTGCTAGCGGGAGTGGTAACAATGAGCAGTTCTTC. Its protein is CASSFVASGSGNNEQFF.